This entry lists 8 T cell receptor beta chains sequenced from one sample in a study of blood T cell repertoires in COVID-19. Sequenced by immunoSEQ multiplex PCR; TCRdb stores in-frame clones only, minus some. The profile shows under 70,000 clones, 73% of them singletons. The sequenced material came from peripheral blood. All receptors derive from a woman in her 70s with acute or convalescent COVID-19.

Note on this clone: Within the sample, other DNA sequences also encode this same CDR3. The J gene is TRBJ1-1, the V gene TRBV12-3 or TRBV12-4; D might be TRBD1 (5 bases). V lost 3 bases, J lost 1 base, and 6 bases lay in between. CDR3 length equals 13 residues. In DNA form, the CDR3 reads TGTGCCAGCAGTTTGGGGGGGAACACTGAAGCTTTCTTT. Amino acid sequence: CASSLGGNTEAFF.

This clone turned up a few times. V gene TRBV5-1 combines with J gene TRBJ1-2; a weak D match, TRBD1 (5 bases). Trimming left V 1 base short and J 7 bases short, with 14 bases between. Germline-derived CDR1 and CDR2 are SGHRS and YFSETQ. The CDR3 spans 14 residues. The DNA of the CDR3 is TGCGCCAGCAGCTTGTATCAAGGGGAGGGTGGCTACACCTTC. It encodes CASSLYQGEGGYTF.

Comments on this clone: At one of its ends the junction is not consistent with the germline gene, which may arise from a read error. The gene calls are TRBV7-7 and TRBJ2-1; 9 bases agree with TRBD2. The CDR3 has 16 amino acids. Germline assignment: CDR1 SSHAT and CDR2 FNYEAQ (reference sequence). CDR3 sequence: CASSRSGGISYNEQFF. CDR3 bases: TGTGCTAGCAGCCGGAGCGGGGGGATATCCTACAATGAGCAGTTCTTC.

This CDR3 is CASSLRPVSGSYEQYF. For the CDR3, the DNA is TGTGCCAGCAGTCTCAGGCCGGTTAGCGGGTCCTACGAGCAGTACTTC. The chain couples TRBV27 to TRBJ2-7; TRBD2 matches at 7 bases. The CDR3 spans 16 residues. The V gene end was trimmed by 5 bases and the J gene end by 1 base; junction bases not matched to a gene: 11. Germline V lookup: CDR1 MNHEY, CDR2 SMNVEV (reference sequence).

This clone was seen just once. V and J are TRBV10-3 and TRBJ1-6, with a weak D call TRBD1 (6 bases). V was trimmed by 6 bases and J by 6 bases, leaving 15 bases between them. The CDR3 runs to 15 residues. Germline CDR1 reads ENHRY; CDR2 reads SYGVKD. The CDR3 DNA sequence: TGTGCCATCAGATCGGGAGGGGGTAGTAATTCACCCCTCCACTTT. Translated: CAIRSGGGSNSPLHF.

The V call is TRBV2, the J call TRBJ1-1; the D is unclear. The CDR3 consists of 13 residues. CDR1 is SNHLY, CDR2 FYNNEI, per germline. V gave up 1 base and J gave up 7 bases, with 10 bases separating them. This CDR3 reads CASSEERVNEAFF. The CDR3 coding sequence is TGTGCCAGCAGTGAAGAGCGGGTGAATGAAGCTTTCTTT.

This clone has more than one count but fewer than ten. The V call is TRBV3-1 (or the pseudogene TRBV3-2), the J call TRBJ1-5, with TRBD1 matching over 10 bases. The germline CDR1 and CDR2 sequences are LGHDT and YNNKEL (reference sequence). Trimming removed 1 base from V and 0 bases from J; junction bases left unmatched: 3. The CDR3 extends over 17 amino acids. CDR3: CASSQARDRGSNQPQHF. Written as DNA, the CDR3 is TGTGCCAGCAGCCAAGCGCGGGACAGGGGTAGCAATCAGCCCCAGCATTTT.

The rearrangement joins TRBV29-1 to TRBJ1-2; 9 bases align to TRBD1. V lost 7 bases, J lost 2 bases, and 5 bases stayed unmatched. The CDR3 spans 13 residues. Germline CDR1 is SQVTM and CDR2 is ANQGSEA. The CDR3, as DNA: TGCAGCGACCGGGACAGGGTGAACTATGGCTACACCTTC. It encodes CSDRDRVNYGYTF.